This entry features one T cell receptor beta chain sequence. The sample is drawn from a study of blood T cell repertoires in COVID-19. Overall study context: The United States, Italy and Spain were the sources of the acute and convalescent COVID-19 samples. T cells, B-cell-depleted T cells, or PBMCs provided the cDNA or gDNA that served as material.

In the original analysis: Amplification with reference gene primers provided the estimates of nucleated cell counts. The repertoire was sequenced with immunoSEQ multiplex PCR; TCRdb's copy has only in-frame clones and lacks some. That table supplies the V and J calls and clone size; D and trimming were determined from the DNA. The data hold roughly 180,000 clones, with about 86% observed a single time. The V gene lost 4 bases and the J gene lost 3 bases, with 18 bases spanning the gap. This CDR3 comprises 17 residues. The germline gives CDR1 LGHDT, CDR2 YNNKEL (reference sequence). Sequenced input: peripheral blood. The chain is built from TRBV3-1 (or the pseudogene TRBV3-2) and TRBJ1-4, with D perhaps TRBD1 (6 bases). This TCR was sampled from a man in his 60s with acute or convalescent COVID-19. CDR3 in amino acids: CASSPRAGAFANEKLFF. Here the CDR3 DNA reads TGTGCCAGCAGCCCCAGGGCAGGGGCTTTTGCTAATGAAAAACTGTTTTTT.